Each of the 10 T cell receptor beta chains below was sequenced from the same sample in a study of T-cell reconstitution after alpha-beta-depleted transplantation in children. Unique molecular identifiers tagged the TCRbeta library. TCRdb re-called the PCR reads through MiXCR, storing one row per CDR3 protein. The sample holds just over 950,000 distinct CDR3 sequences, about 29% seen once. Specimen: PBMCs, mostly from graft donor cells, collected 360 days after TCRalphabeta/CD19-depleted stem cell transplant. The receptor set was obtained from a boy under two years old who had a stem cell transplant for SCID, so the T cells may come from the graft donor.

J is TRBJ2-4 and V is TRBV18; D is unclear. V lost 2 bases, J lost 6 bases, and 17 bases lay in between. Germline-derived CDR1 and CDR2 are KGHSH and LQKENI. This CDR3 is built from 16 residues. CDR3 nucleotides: TGTGCCAGCTCACCATTCTACGGACCCCCTACAAACATTCAGTACTTC. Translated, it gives CASSPFYGPPTNIQYF.

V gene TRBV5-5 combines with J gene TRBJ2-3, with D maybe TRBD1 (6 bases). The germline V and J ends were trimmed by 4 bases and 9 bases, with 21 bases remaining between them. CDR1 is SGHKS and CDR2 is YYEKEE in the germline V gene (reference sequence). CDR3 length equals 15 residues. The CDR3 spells CASSRPQGGPGTQYF. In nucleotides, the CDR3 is TGTGCCAGCAGCCGTCCACAGGGCGGGCCGGGGACGCAGTATTTT.

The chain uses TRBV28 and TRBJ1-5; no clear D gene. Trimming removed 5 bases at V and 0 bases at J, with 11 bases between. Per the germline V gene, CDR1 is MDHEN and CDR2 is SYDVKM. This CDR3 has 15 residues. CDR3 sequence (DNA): TGTGCCAGCAGTCAGGTTCCTTATAGCAATCAGCCCCAGCATTTT. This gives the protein CASSQVPYSNQPQHF.

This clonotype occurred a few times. CDR3 DNA: TGTGCCAGCAGCCGCGAGGGGGCTAACACCGGGGAGCTGTTTTTT. It codes for CASSREGANTGELFF. V and J are TRBV9 and TRBJ2-2; 7 bases are shared with TRBD1. V trimming: 4 bases; J trimming: 2 bases; junction bases outside the gene matches: 5. Germline V lookup: CDR1 SGDLS, CDR2 YYNGEE. The CDR3 sequence is 15 residues long.

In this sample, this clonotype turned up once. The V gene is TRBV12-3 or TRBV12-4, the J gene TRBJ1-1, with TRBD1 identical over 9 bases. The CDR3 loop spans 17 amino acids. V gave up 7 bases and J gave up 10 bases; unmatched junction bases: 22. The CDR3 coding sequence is TGTGCCAGCATTTTTAACAGGGGGCGCTTTCTCCCCCTGGGAGCTTTCTTT. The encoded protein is CASIFNRGRFLPLGAFF.

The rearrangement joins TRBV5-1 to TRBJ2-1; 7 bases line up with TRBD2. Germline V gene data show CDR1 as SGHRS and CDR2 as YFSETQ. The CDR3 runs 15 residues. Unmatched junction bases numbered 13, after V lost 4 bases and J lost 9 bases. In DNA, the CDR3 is TGCGCCAGCAGCCGAGATACCGGGGGGACGGGTGAGCAGTTCTTC. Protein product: CASSRDTGGTGEQFF.

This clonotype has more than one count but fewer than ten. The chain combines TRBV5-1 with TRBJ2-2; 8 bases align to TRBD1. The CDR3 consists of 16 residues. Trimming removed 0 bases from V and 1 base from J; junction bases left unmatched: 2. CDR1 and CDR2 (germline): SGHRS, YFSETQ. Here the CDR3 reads CASSLADRGNTGELFF. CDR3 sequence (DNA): TGCGCCAGCAGCTTGGCCGACAGGGGGAACACCGGGGAGCTGTTTTTT.

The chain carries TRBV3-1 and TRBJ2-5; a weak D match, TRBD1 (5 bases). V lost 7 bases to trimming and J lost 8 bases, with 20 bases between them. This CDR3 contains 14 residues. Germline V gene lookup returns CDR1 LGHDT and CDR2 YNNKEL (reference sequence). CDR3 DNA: TGTGCCAGCATCCGAAGGGGCCGCCATCCAACCCAGTACTTC. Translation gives CASIRRGRHPTQYF.

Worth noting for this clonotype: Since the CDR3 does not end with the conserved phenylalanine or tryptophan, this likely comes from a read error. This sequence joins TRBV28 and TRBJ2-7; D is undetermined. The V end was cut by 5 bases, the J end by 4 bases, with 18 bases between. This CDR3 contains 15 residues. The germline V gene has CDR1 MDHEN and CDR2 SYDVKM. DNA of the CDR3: TGTGCCAGCAGTCGGCGATCCAGGAGAAGTTACGAGCAGTACCTC. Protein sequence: CASSRRSRRSYEQYL.

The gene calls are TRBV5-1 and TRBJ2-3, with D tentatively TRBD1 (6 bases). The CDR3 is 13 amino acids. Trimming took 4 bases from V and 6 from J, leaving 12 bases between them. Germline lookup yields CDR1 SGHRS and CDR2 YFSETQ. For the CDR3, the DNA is TGCGCCAGCAGCGCCTGGGGGCGGGATACGCAGTATTTT. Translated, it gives CASSAWGRDTQYF.